This TCR beta chain was documented in a study of CD8 T cells in ankylosing spondylitis. This clonotype was observed at least ten times. Germline CDR1 reads SGHRS; CDR2 reads YFSETQ. CDR3 length: 13 residues. After removal of 3 bases from V and 6 bases from J, the junction contained 1 base not matched to a gene. Via MiXCR, TCRdb re-called the 5' RACE reads, giving one row per CDR3 protein. The table shows about 130,000 distinct CDR3 sequences, with 7% to 8% occurring only once. The material sequenced was blood, either unsorted or a sorted T cell fraction (not recorded which). The chain employs TRBV5-1 and TRBJ2-3; TRBD2 aligns across 10 bases. The receptor was isolated from a female donor with ankylosing spondylitis or in good health (not recorded which). CDR3 residues: CASSSTSGDTQYF. The CDR3 DNA follows: TGCGCCAGCAGCTCGACTAGCGGGGATACGCAGTATTTT. The full variable domain, rest sourced from reference TRBV5-1 and TRBJ2-3, is KAGVTQTPRYLIKTRGQQVTLSCSPISGHRSVSWYQQTPGQGLQFLFEYFSETQRNKGNFPGRFSGRQFSNSRSEMNVSTLELGDSALYLCASSSTSGDTQYFGPGTRLTVL.